One and the same sample provided the 8 T cell receptor beta chains below, sequenced in a study of blood T cell repertoires in COVID-19. The table came from immunoSEQ multiplex PCR; TCRdb's copy has only in-frame clones and leaves some out. The sample contains hundreds of thousands of clones, about four fifths of which appear only once. Material for sequencing was peripheral blood. The receptors shown here come from a woman older than 75 with COVID-19, enrolled during active disease.

The DNA for the CDR3 is TGTGCCAGCAGAACTCGGGACAGGGTAATGAAGGAACTGTTTTTT. Protein sequence: CASRTRDRVMKELFF. This sequence joins TRBV28 and TRBJ1-4; 9 nucleotides agree with TRBD1. The CDR3 contains 15 residues. Germline CDR1 reads MDHEN; CDR2 reads SYDVKM. The ends lost 6 bases at V and 12 bases at J; junction bases unmatched: 14.

In its sample, this clone was seen once. The chain has TRBV18 and TRBJ1-6, with TRBD1 identical over 9 bases. This CDR3 region has 14 residues. Germline V gene data show CDR1 as KGHSH and CDR2 as LQKENI. J gave up 10 bases and V 6 bases, and 7 bases lay outside the gene matches. The CDR3 region is CASSPGQGWSPLHF. The CDR3, as DNA: TGTGCCAGCTCCCCGGGACAGGGATGGTCACCCCTCCACTTT.

The chain links TRBV11-1 to TRBJ2-3, with D possibly TRBD2 on 6 matching bases. Germline CDR1 is SGHAT and CDR2 is FQDESV (reference sequence). The CDR3 runs 14 residues. Trimming stripped 1 base from V and 4 bases from J, with 9 bases between. The CDR3 region is CASSLGRGADTQYF. CDR3 coding DNA: TGTGCCAGCAGCTTAGGGCGGGGCGCAGATACGCAGTATTTT.

This clone was seen only once. The rearrangement joins TRBV10-3 to TRBJ1-2, with 7 bases matching TRBD1. CDR1 is ENHRY, CDR2 SYGVKD, per germline. Losses at the gene ends were 4 bases for V and 6 bases for J; bases not matched to a gene: 8. This CDR3 has 14 residues. As DNA, the CDR3 is TGTGCCATCAGTGGGCCCGGACAGGTTGATGGCTACACCTTC. Protein sequence: CAISGPGQVDGYTF.

The chain is built from TRBV5-1 and TRBJ2-2; D is uncertain. The V and J ends lost 3 bases and 3 bases respectively, with 3 bases between them. The CDR3 totals 12 residues. The germline V gene has CDR1 SGHRS and CDR2 YFSETQ. Here the CDR3 reads CASSSYTGELFF. DNA of the CDR3: TGCGCCAGCAGCTCCTACACCGGGGAGCTGTTTTTT.

DNA of the CDR3: TGTGCCAGCATTCGAAGTGCTGGGAGCTCCTACAATGAGCAGTTCTTC. This codes for CASIRSAGSSYNEQFF. The chain uses TRBV2 and TRBJ2-1, with a tentative D call TRBD2 (5 bases). Trimming cost V 7 bases and J 0 bases, with 16 bases left between them. Germline-derived CDR1 and CDR2 are SNHLY and FYNNEI. This CDR3 has 16 residues.

The chain is built from TRBV7-3 and TRBJ1-1, with D maybe TRBD1 (5 bases). Germline assignment: CDR1 SGHTA and CDR2 FQGTGA. The V end was cut by 4 bases, the J end by 6 bases, with 12 bases between. This CDR3 region has 13 residues. CDR3 nucleotides: TGTGCCAGCAGCTACGGGGGTGGAGCTGAAGCTTTCTTT. Amino acids: CASSYGGGAEAFF.

The chain uses TRBV19 and TRBJ1-5; perhaps TRBD1 as D (5 bases). Trimming stripped 10 bases from V and 7 bases from J, with 14 bases between. There are 12 residues in the CDR3. Germline CDR1 is LNHDA and CDR2 is SQIVND (reference sequence). The CDR3 region is CATHGTWQPQHF. In DNA form, the CDR3 reads TGTGCCACCCACGGGACTTGGCAGCCCCAGCATTTT.